This T cell receptor beta chain was obtained from a study of T cell responses to AZD1222 COVID-19 vaccine. Findings of the study overall: Baseline seropositivity occurred in only a handful of AZD1222 recipients. All repertoire sampling was performed exclusively after the peak T cell response. The donor cohort was predominantly white British with a female majority, and clonal diversity may have been underestimated.

The CDR3 contains 16 residues. The trim removed 1 base at V and 5 bases at J, leaving 4 bases unmatched. The germline gives CDR1 LGHNA, CDR2 YNFKEQ. A word on this clone: What it recognizes is unknown.

Using immunoSEQ multiplex PCR, the repertoire was profiled, and TCRdb retains in-frame clones only, with some absent. The sample lists some 130,000 clones, 87% occurring once. V usage is TRBV4-2 and J usage is TRBJ2-1; 11 bases match TRBD2. The sequences come from peripheral blood, collected 28 days after the second AZD1222 dose. The receptor's source is an adult who received the AZD1222 COVID-19 vaccine. In DNA form, the CDR3 reads TGTGCCAGCAGCCAAGTGCGTAGCGGGGGGGACAATGAGCAGTTCTTC. This codes for CASSQVRSGGDNEQFF.